This TCR beta chain emerged from a study of blood T cell repertoires in COVID-19 (dated by TCRdb to 2018 to 2021). General notes on the study: Collaborator samples came from the United States, Italy and Spain and covered acute and convalescent phases of COVID-19. The material from the prospective study consisted of cDNA or gDNA derived from T cells, B-cell-depleted T cells, or PBMCs. Deeply sampled blood TCRbeta repertoires from subjects exposed to, actively infected with, or recovered from COVID-19 were included in the dataset. A freely available public database, intended as a resource for researchers studying the immune response to SARS-CoV-2, is where the repertoires were released. The samples were drawn from two sources: the first 160 participants of the ongoing ImmuneRACE study, and approximately 1,300 subjects contributed by 6 global collaborators. The sample metadata nearly always contained a de-identified subject ID, COVID-19 status, age in years and sex. Where available, HLA class I and class II types were obtained from metadata supplied by the sample provider rather than from assay-based typing. What the work shows at the level of the full study, not this receptor alone: How much clinical and demographic metadata was included differed by source and by participant, and the metadata was provided uncurated.

This clone was seen only a few times. What this receptor recognizes is not known. Sequence at one end of the junction differs from germline and may be a read error. The collaborating institutions used their own protocols to collect whole blood in K2EDTA tubes. For TCRbeta analysis, collaborator samples were shipped as frozen whole blood, as isolated PBMCs, or as DNA extracted from either sample type. TCRbeta CDR3 regions were amplified from genomic DNA using the immunoSEQ Assay, a bias-controlled multiplex PCR. From the authors' description of their analysis: The number of nucleated cells in each sample was estimated from the amplification of reference gene primers within the assay. Sequence reads were collapsed and filtered to measure the absolute abundance of every unique TCRbeta CDR3 rearrangement. For each sample, productive Simpson clonality was calculated as the square root of Simpson's diversity index across productive rearrangements. TCRdb stores this immuneACCESS table with in-frame sequences only. Part of the clones is absent; in the studies checked, under half of the shortfall reflects unresolved V genes, and no reason is known for the rest. The V and J calls and clone size come from that table; D and trimming were worked out from the DNA. The sample has about 91,000 clones on record, about 81% of them singletons. Clones ranked in the top ten supply approximately 25% of the sample.

Looking up the germline V gene yields CDR1 SGHVS and CDR2 FQNEAQ. The CDR3 contains 14 residues, cysteine and phenylalanine counted. Of the read, only the CDR3 DNA is kept; its 42 bases are in frame from base 1. The sequenced sample was peripheral blood. In this chain, TRBV7-8 is recombined with TRBJ1-3; 6 matching bases give a weak D call of TRBD1. The clonotype originates from a man between 65 and 80 years old with acute or convalescent COVID-19. At the DNA level, the sequence is TGTGCCTGCAGCGAGAACAGGGTACGAAACACCATATATTTT. Translated, this is CACSENRVRNTIYF.